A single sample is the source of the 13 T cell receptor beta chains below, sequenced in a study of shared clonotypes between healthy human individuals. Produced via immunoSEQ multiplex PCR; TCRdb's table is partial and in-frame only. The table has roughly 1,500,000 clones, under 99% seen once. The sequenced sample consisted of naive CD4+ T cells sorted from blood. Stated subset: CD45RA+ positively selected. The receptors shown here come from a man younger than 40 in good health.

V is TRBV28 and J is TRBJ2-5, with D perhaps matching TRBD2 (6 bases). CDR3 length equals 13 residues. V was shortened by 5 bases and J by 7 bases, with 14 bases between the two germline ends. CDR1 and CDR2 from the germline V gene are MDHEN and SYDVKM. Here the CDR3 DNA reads TGTGCCAGCAGTACACGGGACTTTGGGACCCAGTACTTC. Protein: CASSTRDFGTQYF.

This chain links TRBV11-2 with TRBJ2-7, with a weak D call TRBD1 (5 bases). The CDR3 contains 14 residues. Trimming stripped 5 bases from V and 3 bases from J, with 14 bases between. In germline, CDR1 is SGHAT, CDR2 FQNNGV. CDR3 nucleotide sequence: TGTGCCAGCAGCCCGCGACAGACATACTACGAGCAGTACTTC. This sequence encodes CASSPRQTYYEQYF.

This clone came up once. DNA of the CDR3: TGTGCCAGCAGCATCGGGACTTATGAGCAGTTCTTC. Its translation is CASSIGTYEQFF. The chain links TRBV7-9 to TRBJ2-1; D is perhaps TRBD2 (6 bases). V lost 5 bases and J 8 bases, leaving 10 bases between the germline ends. This CDR3 spans 12 amino acids. Germline V gene sequence: CDR1 SEHNR, CDR2 FQNEAQ (reference sequence).

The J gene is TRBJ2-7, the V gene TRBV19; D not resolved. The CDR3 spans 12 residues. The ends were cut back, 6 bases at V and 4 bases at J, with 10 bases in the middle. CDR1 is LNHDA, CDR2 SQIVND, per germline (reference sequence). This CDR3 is CASRSGRYEQYF. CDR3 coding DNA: TGTGCCAGTAGATCCGGGCGTTACGAGCAGTACTTC.

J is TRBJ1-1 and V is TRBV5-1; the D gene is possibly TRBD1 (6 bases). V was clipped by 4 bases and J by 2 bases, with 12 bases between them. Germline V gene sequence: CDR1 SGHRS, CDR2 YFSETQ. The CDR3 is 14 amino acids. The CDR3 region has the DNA TGCGCCAGCAGCATGGACAGTTCTAACACTGAAGCTTTCTTT. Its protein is CASSMDSSNTEAFF.

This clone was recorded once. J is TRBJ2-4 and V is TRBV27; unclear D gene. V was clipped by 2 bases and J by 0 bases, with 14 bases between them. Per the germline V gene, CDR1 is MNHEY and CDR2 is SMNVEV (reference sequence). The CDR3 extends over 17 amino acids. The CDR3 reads CASSLVADPIAKNIQYF. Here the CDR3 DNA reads TGTGCCAGCAGTTTAGTTGCAGATCCAATAGCCAAAAACATTCAGTACTTC.

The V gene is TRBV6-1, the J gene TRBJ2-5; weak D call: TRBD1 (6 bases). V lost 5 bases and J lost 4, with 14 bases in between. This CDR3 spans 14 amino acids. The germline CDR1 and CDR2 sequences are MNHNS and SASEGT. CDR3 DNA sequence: TGTGCCAGCAGTTGGGCAGGGGTGGCAGAGACCCAGTACTTC. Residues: CASSWAGVAETQYF.

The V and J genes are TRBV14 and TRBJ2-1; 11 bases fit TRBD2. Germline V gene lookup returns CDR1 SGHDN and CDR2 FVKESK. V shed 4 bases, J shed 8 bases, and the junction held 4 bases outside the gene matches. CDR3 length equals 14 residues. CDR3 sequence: CASSLLAGVYEQFF. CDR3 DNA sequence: TGTGCCAGCAGCCTACTAGCGGGAGTTTATGAGCAGTTCTTC.

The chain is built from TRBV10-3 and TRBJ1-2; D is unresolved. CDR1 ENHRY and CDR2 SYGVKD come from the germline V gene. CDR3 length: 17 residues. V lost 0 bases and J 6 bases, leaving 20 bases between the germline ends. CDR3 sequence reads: CAISESSRSTSTNGYTF. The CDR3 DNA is TGTGCCATCAGTGAGTCGAGCCGGTCGACATCTACAAATGGCTACACCTTC.

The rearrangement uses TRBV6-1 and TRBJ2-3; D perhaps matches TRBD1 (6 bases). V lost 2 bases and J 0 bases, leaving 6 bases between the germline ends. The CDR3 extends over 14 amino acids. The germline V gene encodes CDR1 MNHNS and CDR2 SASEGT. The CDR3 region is CASSERGSTDTQYF. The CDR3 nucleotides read TGTGCCAGCAGTGAAAGGGGGAGCACAGATACGCAGTATTTT.

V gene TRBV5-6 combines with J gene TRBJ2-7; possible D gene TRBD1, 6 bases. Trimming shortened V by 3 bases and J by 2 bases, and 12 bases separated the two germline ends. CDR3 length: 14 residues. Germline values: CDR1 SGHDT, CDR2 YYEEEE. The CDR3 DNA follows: TGTGCCAGCAGCTCCGGGACACTCACCTACGAGCAGTACTTC. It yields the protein CASSSGTLTYEQYF.

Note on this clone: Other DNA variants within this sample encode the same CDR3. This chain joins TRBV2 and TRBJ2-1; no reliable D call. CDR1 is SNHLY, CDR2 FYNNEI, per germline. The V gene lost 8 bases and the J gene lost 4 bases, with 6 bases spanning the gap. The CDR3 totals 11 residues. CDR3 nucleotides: TGTGCCAGCCGCCCTTACAATGAGCAGTTCTTC. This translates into CASRPYNEQFF.

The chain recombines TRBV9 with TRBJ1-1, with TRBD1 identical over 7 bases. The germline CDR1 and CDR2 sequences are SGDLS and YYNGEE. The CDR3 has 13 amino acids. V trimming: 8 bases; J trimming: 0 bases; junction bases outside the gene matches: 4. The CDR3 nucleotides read TGTGCCAGAGGGGGCCTCATGAACACTGAAGCTTTCTTT. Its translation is CARGGLMNTEAFF.